The sequence of this T cell receptor (beta chain) was determined in a study of Graves' ophthalmopathy and Graves' hyperthyroidism. Study-wide results and limits: Detection in blood was also observed for most expanded thyroid clonotypes above 0.001 frequency.

The authors amplified TCR beta CDR3 regions, and they did so from RNA transcripts for repertoire sequencing. In the first round, RT-PCR was carried out with HTBI primers, and a multiplex PCR formed the second round. TCRdb called the multiplex PCR reads again in MiXCR, with one record for every CDR3 protein. Here the sample spans 400,000 or so distinct CDR3 sequences, 15% to 19% being singletons. V lost 3 bases, J lost 0 bases, and 8 bases lay in between. Germline CDR1 and CDR2: SGHNT and YENEEA. CDR3 length: 14 residues. The sample holds a few counts of this clonotype. Its antigen remains unknown. The material sequenced was peripheral blood. This receptor was obtained from a woman under 30 with stable Graves' hyperthyroidism. The chain carries TRBV11-3 and TRBJ2-5; unclear D gene. This CDR3 is CASSFTRNQETQYF. Written as DNA, the CDR3 is TGTGCCAGCAGCTTTACCCGTAACCAAGAGACCCAGTACTTC.